This T cell receptor beta chain is drawn from a study of cytomegalovirus exposure and HLA in healthy donors. Profiling relied on immunoSEQ multiplex PCR, and the TCRdb table lists in-frame clones only, not all of them. The sample contains roughly 150,000 clones, approximately 90% of which appear only once. The germline V gene has CDR1 SGHAT and CDR2 FQNNGV. The CDR3 runs 13 residues. Trimming cost V 3 bases and J 1 base, with 6 bases left between them. The V call is TRBV11-2, the J call TRBJ1-1, with D possibly matching TRBD1 (5 bases). The clonotype originates from a man between 18 and 35 years old in good health and CMV-seronegative. Sequencing was performed on PBMCs. The CDR3 reads CASSFQGNTEAFF. DNA for the CDR3: TGTGCCAGCAGCTTTCAGGGGAACACTGAAGCTTTCTTT.